This entry features one T cell receptor beta chain sequence. Clones were sequenced by immunoSEQ multiplex PCR, and TCRdb holds only the in-frame ones, with some missing. The table includes under 70,000 clones, roughly 87% detected once. Germline assignment: CDR1 KGHSY and CDR2 FQNENV. The CDR3 runs to 14 residues. Trimming cost V 1 base and J 4 bases, with 10 bases left between them. These data are taken from a study of PD-L1 blockade in urothelial cancer. Time point given: pretreatment peripheral blood. Locally advanced or metastatic urothelial carcinoma was diagnosed in the patients. The chain couples TRBV16 to TRBJ1-1; a weak D match, TRBD1 (5 bases). The sample in question was PBMCs, obtained around atezolizumab (anti-PD-L1) treatment. The clonotype comes from a man aged 65-85 years with urothelial cancer. The CDR3 loop is CASSQYGRATEAFF. The CDR3 nucleotides are TGTGCCAGCAGCCAATATGGCAGGGCCACTGAAGCTTTCTTT.